This T cell receptor (beta chain) was identified in a study of T cell repertoires in cytomegalovirus infection (dated by TCRdb to about 2019). Concerning the study at large: Alongside well-studied HLA-B-restricted epitopes, the peptide stimulations were aimed at recently identified HLA-C-restricted CMV epitopes, whose presentation resists viral immunomodulation. Because public TCR beta signatures pointed to carriage of CMV infection together with the matching HLA type, the HLA type of each donor mattered for the analysis.

The sequencing machine was an Illumina HiSeq 1500. TCRdb trimmed the raw reads at Q25, called clones with MiXCR and kept productive beta chains. Duplicate CDR3 protein sequences are folded into a single record with the most common DNA and genes. The sample yields some 920,000 distinct CDR3 sequences; about 33% were counted once. Of the sample, 13% falls within the top ten clones. Broad study findings and their caveats: Cumulative frequency of public TCR beta family members discriminated carriers of CMV infection plus the relevant HLA type in this cohort and an independent roughly 350-donor cohort. The ex vivo response was dominated by HLA-C-restricted CMV-specific TCR beta clonotypes, which also provided the single most frequent clonotype in two of eight donors.

The trim is 5 bases for V and 4 bases for J, with a gap of 16 bases between the germline ends. CDR1 and CDR2, per the germline V gene, are SGHDT and YYEEEE. Inclusive of the bounding cysteine and phenylalanine, the CDR3 is 15 residues long. Only CDR3 DNA is held: 45 bases, read in frame from base 1. With respect to this clonotype: What antigen it recognizes has not been identified. Per-nucleotide qualities are absent, and no much larger clonotype sits a single base away.

Reading the label with the study, this specimen's treatment or condition is: in vitro stimulation with specific CMV peptide epitopes to enrich CMV-specific T cells. The receptor comes from a human donor in good health (CMV status not recorded). Some clones in this sample may be carry-over from other donors' samples. The sequenced sample was cultured CD8+ T cells from PBMCs, obtained from culture after CMV antigen stimulation. The rearrangement combines TRBV5-6 with TRBJ2-1, with the D call tentatively TRBD1 or TRBD2, each fitting 6 bases. The CDR3 in this case is CASSWRGTDYNEQFF. The sequence in DNA is TGTGCCAGCAGTTGGAGGGGGACGGATTACAATGAGCAGTTCTTC. This CDR3, with the reference TRBV5-6 and TRBJ2-1 proteins standing in past its ends, gives the full variable domain DAGVTQSPTHLIKTRGQQVTLRCSPKSGHDTVSWYQQALGQGPQFIFQYYEEEERQRGNFPDRFSGHQFPNYSSELNVNALLLGDSALYLCASSWRGTDYNEQFFGPGTRLTVL.